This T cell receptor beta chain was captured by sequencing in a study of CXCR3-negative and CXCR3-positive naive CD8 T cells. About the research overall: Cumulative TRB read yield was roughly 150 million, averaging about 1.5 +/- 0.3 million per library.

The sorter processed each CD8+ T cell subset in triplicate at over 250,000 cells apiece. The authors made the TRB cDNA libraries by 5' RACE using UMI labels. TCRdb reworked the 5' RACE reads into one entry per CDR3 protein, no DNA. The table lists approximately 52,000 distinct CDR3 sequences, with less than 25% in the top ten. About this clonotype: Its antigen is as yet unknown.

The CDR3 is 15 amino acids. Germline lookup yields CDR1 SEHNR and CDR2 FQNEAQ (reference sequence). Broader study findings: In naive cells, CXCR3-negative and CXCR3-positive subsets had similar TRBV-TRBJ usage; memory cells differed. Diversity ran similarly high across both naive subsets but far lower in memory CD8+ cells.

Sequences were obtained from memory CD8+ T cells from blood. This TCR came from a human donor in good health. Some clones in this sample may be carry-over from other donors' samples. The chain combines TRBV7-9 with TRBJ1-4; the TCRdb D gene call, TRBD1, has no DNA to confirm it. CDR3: CAFDSVGTMDEKLFF.